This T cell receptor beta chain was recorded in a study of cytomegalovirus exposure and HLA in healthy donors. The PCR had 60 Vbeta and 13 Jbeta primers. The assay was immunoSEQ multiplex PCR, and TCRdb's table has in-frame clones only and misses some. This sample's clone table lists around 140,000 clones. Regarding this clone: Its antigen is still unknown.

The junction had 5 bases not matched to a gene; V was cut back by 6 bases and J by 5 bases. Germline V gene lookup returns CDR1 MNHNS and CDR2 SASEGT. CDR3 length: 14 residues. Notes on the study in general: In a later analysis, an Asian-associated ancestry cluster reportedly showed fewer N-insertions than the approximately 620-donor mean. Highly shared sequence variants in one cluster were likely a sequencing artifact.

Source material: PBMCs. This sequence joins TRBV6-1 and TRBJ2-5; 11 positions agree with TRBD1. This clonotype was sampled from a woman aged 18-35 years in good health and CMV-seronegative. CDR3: CASRDRGLGETQYF. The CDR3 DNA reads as TGTGCCAGCAGGGACAGGGGGCTGGGGGAGACCCAGTACTTC.